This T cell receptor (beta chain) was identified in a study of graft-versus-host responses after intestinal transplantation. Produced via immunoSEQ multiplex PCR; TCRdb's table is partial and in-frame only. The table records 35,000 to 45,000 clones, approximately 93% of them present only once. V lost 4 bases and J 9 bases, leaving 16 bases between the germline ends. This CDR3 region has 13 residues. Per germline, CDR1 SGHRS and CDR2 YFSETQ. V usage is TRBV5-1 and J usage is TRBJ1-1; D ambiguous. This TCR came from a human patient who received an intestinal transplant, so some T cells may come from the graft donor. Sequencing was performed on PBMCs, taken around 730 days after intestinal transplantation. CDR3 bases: TGCGCCAGCAGCCTAGAAATGACACAAAAAGCTTTCTTT. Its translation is CASSLEMTQKAFF.